This is a list of T cell receptor beta chains from one sample in a study of T cells in localized non-small cell lung cancer. The method was immunoSEQ multiplex PCR; TCRdb's version includes in-frame clones alone and lacks a portion of them. Altogether around 1,800 clones are present, 30% to 35% being singletons, with the ten largest covering about 12%. The sample here was lung tumor tissue, taken before any cancer treatment. Receptors originate from a male donor older than 55 with stage III squamous cell lung carcinoma. Each CDR3 is given with its conserved first and last residue. The D gene is left open where the match is weak. A clone size is listed for some rows: how often the clone was seen (once, few, many), or a class if it is expanded.

V gene	D gene	clone size	J gene	CDR3 DNA	CDR3 protein
TRBV18	.	.	TRBJ1-3	TGTGCCAGCTCACTGCGACATGGAAACACCATATATTTT	CASSLRHGNTIYF
TRBV15	.	.	TRBJ2-1	TGTGCCACCAGCAGAGATGGGGGCAACAATGAGCAGTTCTTC	CATSRDGGNNEQFF
TRBV6-1	.	.	TRBJ1-4	TGTGCCAGCAGTGAAGTGTACAGGGTGGGGGAAAAACTGTTTTTT	CASSEVYRVGEKLFF
TRBV9	.	few	TRBJ2-3	TGTGCCAGCAGTGGTGGTGTGAGGTTTGTAGATACGCAGTATTTT	CASSGGVRFVDTQYF
TRBV11-3	.	.	TRBJ2-7	TGTGCCAGCAGCTTAGGAGGGTCCGTTCCCGAGCAGTACTTC	CASSLGGSVPEQYF
TRBV5-1	TRBD1	few	TRBJ1-1	TGCGCCAGCAGCCAGGCGCAGGGGGAAGTTGGCACTGAAGCTTTCTTT	CASSQAQGEVGTEAFF
TRBV6-7	.	few	TRBJ2-5	TGTGCCAGCAGTGAAGTTAGGGAAGAGACCCAGTACTTC	CASSEVREETQYF
TRBV6-8	.	few	TRBJ1-6	TGTGCCAGCAGCGAGGGGAGAGGGAATTCACCCCTCCACTTT	CASSEGRGNSPLHF
TRBV11-3	TRBD1	few	TRBJ1-2	TGTGCCAGCACCACCTCGACAGGGTATCGGGGCTACACCTTC	CASTTSTGYRGYTF
TRBV19	TRBD1	.	TRBJ1-5	TGTGCCAGTTCCTACCGGGACAGGCGCAATCAGCCCCAGCATTTT	CASSYRDRRNQPQHF
TRBV19	TRBD2	.	TRBJ2-1	TGTGCCAGTAGCAAGGGCGGGACTAGCTCCTACAATGAGCAGTTCTTC	CASSKGGTSSYNEQFF
TRBV18	.	.	TRBJ1-2	TGTGCCAGCTCACCGGAGAGGAGCGGTCTTTCGGGCTACACCTTC	CASSPERSGLSGYTF
TRBV29-1	.	.	TRBJ2-1	TGCAGCGTTGGAGGGGAAACACACAATGAGCAGTTCTTC	CSVGGETHNEQFF
TRBV6-8	.	few	TRBJ2-5	TGTGCCAGCAGTGTACTGTACCAAGAGACCCAGTACTTC	CASSVLYQETQYF
TRBV28	.	.	TRBJ1-1	TGTGCCAGCAGTCCATCGATGAACACTGAAGCTTTCTTT	CASSPSMNTEAFF
TRBV9	.	few	TRBJ2-1	TGTGCCAGCAGCGCCGCGGGGAGCTCCTACAATGAGCAGTTCTTC	CASSAAGSSYNEQFF
TRBV28	.	.	TRBJ1-6	TGTGCCAGCAGTTTACTTTACAGGGATTATGATTCACCCCTCCACTTT	CASSLLYRDYDSPLHF